This T cell receptor beta chain was obtained from a study of post-analysis software for immune sequencing data. Study-wide background: The study covered relapsing-remitting, secondary progressive and progressive-relapsing courses of multiple sclerosis.

There are a few counts of this clonotype. Its antigen is not identified. Unique molecular identifiers were carried by the TCR beta cDNA libraries. T cells numbering roughly 0.85 to 11 million yielded 450,000 to 500,000 cDNA molecules. TCRdb passed the PCR reads through MiXCR, listing each CDR3 protein once. The sample shows around 710,000 distinct CDR3 sequences, roughly 46% of them seen only once. Deletions cut 0 bases from V and 0 bases from J, with 3 bases between. The CDR3 covers 14 residues. In germline, CDR1 is SGHRS, CDR2 YFSETQ. Study-wide points: Samples from a shared batch, those prepared together, strongly co-clustered by F measure. Included in a set of several TRBV segments more frequent in patients than controls were TRBV5-6, TRBV5-1 and TRBV20-1.

The clonotype originates from a girl under 18 with multiple sclerosis. This sequence joins TRBV5-1 and TRBJ1-4, with D hard to call. Sequenced sample: blood. The CDR3 reads CASSLETTNEKLFF. The CDR3 DNA reads TGCGCCAGCAGCTTGGAAACAACTAATGAAAAACTGTTTTTT.